This TCR beta chain was sequenced during a study of T cell responses to AZD1222 COVID-19 vaccine. Pooled samples include second doses given at about 4 or 12 weeks. There are a few counts of this clone. What it recognizes is unknown. The J segment lost 1 base and the V segment lost 3 bases, leaving 4 bases of the junction unmatched. Germline loops: CDR1 MRHNA, CDR2 SNTAGT. The CDR3 runs to 15 residues. TCRdb's table, derived via immunoSEQ multiplex PCR, lists solely in-frame clones and lacks some. The sample consists of over 130,000 clones, 75% to 90% of them appearing once. Study results and caveats: Donors, mostly white British, included more females; clonal diversity was possibly underestimated. Sampled repertoires all dated from after the peak T cell response. Spike-specific TCR breadth and depth went up after people got two AZD1222 doses.

The sequence was collected from an adult who received the AZD1222 COVID-19 vaccine. The chain is built from TRBV6-4 and TRBJ2-3; 7 nucleotides line up with TRBD2. The sequencing here drew on peripheral blood, taken 28 days after the second AZD1222 dose. The CDR3 sequence is CASSDGRGGTDTQYF. Written as DNA, the CDR3 is TGTGCCAGCAGTGATGGACGGGGGGGCACAGATACGCAGTATTTT.